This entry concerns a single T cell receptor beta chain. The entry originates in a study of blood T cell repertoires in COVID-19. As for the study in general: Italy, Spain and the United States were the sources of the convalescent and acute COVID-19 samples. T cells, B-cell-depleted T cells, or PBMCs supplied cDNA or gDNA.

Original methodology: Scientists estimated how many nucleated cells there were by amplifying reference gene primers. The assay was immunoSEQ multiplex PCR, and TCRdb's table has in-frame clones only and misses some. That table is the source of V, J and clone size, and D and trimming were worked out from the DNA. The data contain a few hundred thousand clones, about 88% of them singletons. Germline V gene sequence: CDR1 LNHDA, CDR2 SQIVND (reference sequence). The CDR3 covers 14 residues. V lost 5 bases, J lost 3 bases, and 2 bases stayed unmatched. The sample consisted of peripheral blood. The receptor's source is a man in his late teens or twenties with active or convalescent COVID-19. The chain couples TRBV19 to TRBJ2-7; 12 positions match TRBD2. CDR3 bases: TGTGCCAGTAGTGCACTAGCGGGGGGCTACGAGCAGTACTTC. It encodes CASSALAGGYEQYF.